What follows are 25 T cell receptor beta chains derived from one specimen sequenced in a study of Ad26.COV2.S vaccination and SARS-CoV-2 variants. The table came from immunoSEQ multiplex PCR; TCRdb's copy has only in-frame clones and leaves some out. The table shows about 350,000 clones, with about nine tenths occurring only once. Described treatment: around 19 received Ad26.COV2.S at low or high dose, single or two shots; several received placebo; per-sample allocation not given. Sampling was performed 63 days after the first vaccine or placebo injection. The material was peripheral blood, obtained in a trial of Ad26.COV2.S vaccine versus placebo. The receptors shown here come from a person between 18 and 59 years old who received the Ad26.COV2.S COVID-19 vaccine or a placebo.

The J gene is TRBJ2-7, the V gene TRBV18; 10 nucleotides line up with TRBD2. CDR3 length: 20 residues. Germline CDR1 KGHSH, CDR2 LQKENI. V gave up 4 bases and J gave up 4 bases; unmatched junction bases: 22. DNA for the CDR3: TGTGCCAGCTCACGCTACACATCCGGGACTAGCGTCCTAGGAGGGTACGAGCAGTACTTC. It yields the protein CASSRYTSGTSVLGGYEQYF.

V is TRBV11-2 and J is TRBJ2-7; D is unclear. Trimming removed 0 bases at V and 5 bases at J, with 11 bases between. Germline CDR1 and CDR2: SGHAT and FQNNGV. This CDR3 region has 14 residues. The chain's CDR3 is CASSLDRGRDEQYF. The CDR3 nucleotides are TGTGCCAGCAGCTTAGATCGCGGAAGGGACGAGCAGTACTTC.

V and J are TRBV15 and TRBJ1-6; D is possibly TRBD1 (5 bases). V lost 1 base and J 9 bases, leaving 10 bases between the germline ends. The length of the CDR3 is 14 residues. Germline CDR1 reads LNHNV; CDR2 reads YYDKDF (reference sequence). The CDR3 DNA reads TGTGCCACCAGCAGAGGACAGTTACGTTCACCCCTCCACTTT. It codes for CATSRGQLRSPLHF.

This chain links TRBV10-3 with TRBJ2-7, with 11 nucleotides matching TRBD2. The CDR3 spans 14 residues. The trim removed 5 bases at V and 2 bases at J, leaving 2 bases unmatched. The germline CDR1 and CDR2 sequences are ENHRY and SYGVKD. This chain's CDR3 is CAISTSGGAYEQYF. In DNA, the CDR3 is TGTGCCATCAGTACTAGCGGGGGCGCCTACGAGCAGTACTTC.

The chain has TRBV5-4 and TRBJ2-2; D call uncertain. This CDR3 has 15 residues. The germline V gene has CDR1 SGHNT and CDR2 YYREEE (reference sequence). V shed 0 bases and J shed 5 bases, with 11 bases lying between them. CDR3 sequence reads: CASSLAGSGTGELFF. CDR3 bases: TGTGCCAGCAGCTTGGCCGGTTCAGGAACCGGGGAGCTGTTTTTT.

The CDR3 spells CASSKALSSGRVLWEQYF. The CDR3 DNA follows: TGTGCCAGCAGCAAAGCTCTGTCTAGCGGGAGAGTCCTCTGGGAGCAGTACTTC. The chain carries TRBV27 and TRBJ2-7, with TRBD2 matching over 10 bases. V lost 6 bases to trimming and J lost 7 bases; unmatched junction nucleotides: 21. The CDR3 has 18 amino acids. Per the germline V gene, CDR1 is MNHEY and CDR2 is SMNVEV (reference sequence).

Only one count was recorded for this clone. The chain combines TRBV7-6 with TRBJ2-7; 7 bases align to TRBD1. The CDR3 spans 14 residues. The junction had 3 bases not matched to a gene; V was cut back by 1 base and J by 3 bases. The germline CDR1 and CDR2 sequences are SGHVS and FNYEAQ. The CDR3 coding sequence is TGTGCCAGCAGCTTAGGGACAGGAAACTACGAGCAGTACTTC. This sequence encodes CASSLGTGNYEQYF.

The chain couples TRBV6-2 or TRBV6-3 to TRBJ2-2; TRBD1 agrees at 8 bases. Germline V gene sequence: CDR1 MNHEY, CDR2 SVGEGT. The CDR3 contains 14 residues. Unmatched junction bases numbered 5, after V lost 4 bases and J lost 7 bases. The CDR3 DNA reads as TGTGCCAGCAGTTGGACAGGGATTATCGGGGAGCTGTTTTTT. This sequence encodes CASSWTGIIGELFF.

The chain has TRBV6-6 and TRBJ2-7, with D possibly matching TRBD1 (5 bases). In germline, CDR1 is MNHNY, CDR2 SVGAGI (reference sequence). The length of the CDR3 is 14 residues. V was trimmed by 4 bases and J by 0 bases, leaving 10 bases between them. The DNA for the CDR3 is TGTGCCAGCAGTTTGACAGAGCCCTCCTACGAGCAGTACTTC. Translated: CASSLTEPSYEQYF.

This chain connects TRBV4-1 to TRBJ1-1; 9 nucleotides line up with TRBD1. The V gene end was trimmed by 0 bases and the J gene end by 3 bases; junction bases not matched to a gene: 5. Looked up from germline, CDR1 is MGHRA and CDR2 is YSYEKL. The length of the CDR3 is 16 residues. In nucleotides, the CDR3 is TGCGCCAGCAGCCAAGAGGGACAGGGTCGGCACACTGAAGCTTTCTTT. Its protein is CASSQEGQGRHTEAFF.

The chain employs TRBV19 and TRBJ2-3; no reliable D call. The V end lost 4 bases, the J end lost 4 bases, and 6 bases lay between the germline ends. This CDR3 spans 12 amino acids. Germline loops: CDR1 LNHDA, CDR2 SQIVND (reference sequence). CDR3 sequence reads: CASSKAPDTQYF. For the CDR3, the DNA is TGTGCCAGTAGTAAGGCCCCAGATACGCAGTATTTT.

This clone was seen just once. The chain joins TRBV4-1 to TRBJ2-7, with D perhaps matching TRBD1 (5 bases). Germline V lookup: CDR1 MGHRA, CDR2 YSYEKL. The V and J ends lost 1 base and 3 bases respectively, with 7 bases between them. The CDR3 extends over 13 amino acids. The CDR3 DNA follows: TGCGCCAGCAGCCAAGGGGGCATCTACGAGCAGTACTTC. Residues: CASSQGGIYEQYF.

This rearrangement joins TRBV15 to TRBJ2-6, with TRBD1 as a possible D gene (6 bases). This CDR3 is 15 amino acids long. Trimming shortened V by 5 bases and J by 0 bases, and 8 bases separated the two germline ends. CDR1 LNHNV and CDR2 YYDKDF come from the germline V gene (reference sequence). The CDR3 reads CATSGQSSGANVLTF. CDR3 DNA sequence: TGTGCCACCAGCGGACAGTCCTCTGGGGCCAACGTCCTGACTTTC.

The chain uses TRBV6-2 or TRBV6-3 and TRBJ2-3, with 9 bases that match TRBD1. This CDR3 is built from 14 residues. Looked up from germline, CDR1 is MNHEY and CDR2 is SVGEGT. V shed 5 bases and J 7 bases; nucleotides not matched to a gene: 7. For the CDR3, the DNA is TGTGCCAGCAGTAGGGGACAGGGAGGAAATACGCAGTATTTT. Amino acid sequence: CASSRGQGGNTQYF.

V and J are TRBV7-9 and TRBJ1-1, with D hard to call. The CDR3 sequence is 15 residues long. Germline loops: CDR1 SEHNR, CDR2 FQNEAQ (reference sequence). The V end lost 1 base, the J end lost 0 bases, and 9 bases lay between the germline ends. The CDR3 coding sequence is TGTGCCAGCAGCTTAGACGTCGGGTTGAACACTGAAGCTTTCTTT. Translated: CASSLDVGLNTEAFF.

The J gene is TRBJ2-2, the V gene TRBV19, with D perhaps given as TRBD1 or TRBD2 (5 bases each). Germline V lookup: CDR1 LNHDA, CDR2 SQIVND (reference sequence). The CDR3 consists of 16 residues. V was trimmed by 2 bases and J by 3 bases, leaving 13 bases between them. The chain's CDR3 is CASSIRRGVDTGELFF. Written as DNA, the CDR3 is TGTGCCAGTAGTATACGAAGAGGGGTGGACACCGGGGAGCTGTTTTTT.

V is TRBV5-1 and J is TRBJ2-1; D possibly corresponds to TRBD1 (7 bases). This CDR3 spans 14 amino acids. Per germline, CDR1 SGHRS and CDR2 YFSETQ. Trimming took 4 bases from V and 8 from J, leaving 16 bases between them. In DNA form, the CDR3 reads TGCGCCAGCAGCCTCCGACAGGGAGGAGATGAGCAGTTCTTC. This translates into CASSLRQGGDEQFF.

The CDR3 sequence is CAWDRGTGNTIYF. Here the CDR3 DNA reads TGTGCCTGGGATAGGGGGACTGGAAACACCATATATTTT. The V call is TRBV30, the J call TRBJ1-3; TRBD1 is a possible D gene (6 bases). The germline V and J ends were trimmed by 5 bases and 2 bases, with 10 bases remaining between them. Germline CDR1 and CDR2: GTSNPN and SVGIG (reference sequence). The CDR3 sequence is 13 residues long.

The CDR3 nucleotides read TGTGCCAGCACCGCGGCCGCCACTGAAGCTTTCTTT. It yields the protein CASTAAATEAFF. The chain has TRBV28 and TRBJ1-1; no firm D call. Germline V gene lookup returns CDR1 MDHEN and CDR2 SYDVKM. The V gene lost 7 bases and the J gene lost 4 bases, with 10 bases spanning the gap. This CDR3 comprises 12 residues.

This clone was detected only a few times. The rearrangement links TRBV9 to TRBJ2-2, with TRBD1 as a possible D gene (5 bases). The length of the CDR3 is 15 residues. Trimming shortened V by 2 bases and J by 1 base, and 9 bases separated the two germline ends. The germline V gene has CDR1 SGDLS and CDR2 YYNGEE. The CDR3: CASSVSQGNTGELFF. Written as DNA, the CDR3 is TGTGCCAGCAGCGTCAGCCAGGGGAACACCGGGGAGCTGTTTTTT.

This clone has only one observation. This sequence joins TRBV9 and TRBJ2-7; D could derive from TRBD1 or TRBD2 (5 bases each). Germline loops: CDR1 SGDLS, CDR2 YYNGEE. CDR3 length: 15 residues. V was shortened by 0 bases and J by 2 bases, with 12 bases between the two germline ends. The CDR3 sequence is CASSVATGRTYEQYF. The CDR3 nucleotides read TGTGCCAGCAGCGTAGCCACGGGACGGACCTACGAGCAGTACTTC.

This clone has only one observation. This chain joins TRBV28 and TRBJ2-1; D is ambiguous. CDR1 and CDR2 (germline): MDHEN, SYDVKM. The V gene lost 4 bases and the J gene lost 4 bases, with 2 bases spanning the gap. The CDR3 is 11 amino acids. The CDR3 loop is CASSSYNEQFF. DNA for the CDR3: TGTGCCAGCAGTTCTTACAATGAGCAGTTCTTC.

Comment on this clone: Other DNA sequences in the same sample also yield this CDR3. The rearrangement uses TRBV7-3 and TRBJ1-2, with D unresolved. Per the germline V gene, CDR1 is SGHTA and CDR2 is FQGTGA. This CDR3 has 14 amino acids. V was trimmed by 5 bases and J by 4 bases, leaving 14 bases between them. CDR3: CASSPTGGRYGYTF. The DNA of the CDR3 is TGTGCCAGCAGCCCGACGGGAGGCCGCTATGGCTACACCTTC. Variable domain in full (rest from reference TRBV7-3 and TRBJ1-2): GAGVSQTPSNKVTEKGKYVELRCDPISGHTALYWYRQSLGQGPEFLIYFQGTGAADDSGLPNDRFFAVRPEGSVSTLKIQRTERGDSAVYLCASSPTGGRYGYTFGSGTRLTVV.

The chain recombines TRBV27 with TRBJ2-7, with 9 positions matching TRBD2. Germline CDR1 is MNHEY and CDR2 is SMNVEV (reference sequence). The CDR3 consists of 14 residues. With V trimmed by 5 bases and J by 1 base, 3 bases remained unmatched. CDR3 protein: CASSITSGSYEQYF. The CDR3 bases are TGTGCCAGCAGTATAACTAGCGGGTCCTACGAGCAGTACTTC.

The rearrangement links TRBV19 to TRBJ2-7, with TRBD1 matching over 7 bases. The CDR3 spans 15 residues. J lost 5 bases, V lost 1 base, and 8 bases had no gene match. Germline V gene lookup returns CDR1 LNHDA and CDR2 SQIVND (reference sequence). The CDR3 loop reads CASSIGQGEAHEQYF. The CDR3 DNA is TGTGCCAGTAGTATAGGGCAGGGGGAAGCTCACGAGCAGTACTTC.